The 13 T cell receptor beta chains given below trace back to one sample, sequenced in a study of shared clonotypes between healthy human individuals. Using immunoSEQ multiplex PCR, the repertoire was profiled, and TCRdb retains in-frame clones only, with some absent. The data contain around 480,000 clones, roughly 79% of them singletons. The specimen was PBMCs. The source is a woman between 40 and 50 years old in good health. Some clones in this sample may be carry-over from other donors' samples.

This clone was counted once. The rearrangement links TRBV5-5 to TRBJ1-4, with TRBD1 identical over 10 bases. Trimming took 3 bases from V and 5 from J; bases not matched to a gene: 10. Germline V lookup: CDR1 SGHKS, CDR2 YYEKEE (reference sequence). The CDR3 totals 17 residues. For the CDR3, the DNA is TGTGCCAGCAGCTCCCCACCGACAGGGGGCCGAAATGAAAAACTGTTTTTT. This gives the protein CASSSPPTGGRNEKLFF.

This clone has only a few counts. The chain employs TRBV5-4 and TRBJ2-5, with 10 bases fitting TRBD1. This CDR3 comprises 16 residues. Germline V lookup: CDR1 SGHNT, CDR2 YYREEE (reference sequence). V gave up 3 bases and J gave up 6 bases; unmatched junction bases: 11. The CDR3 loop reads CASSSSGTGAGKTQYF. The CDR3 DNA reads TGTGCCAGCAGCTCTTCCGGGACAGGGGCGGGGAAGACCCAGTACTTC.

V gene TRBV9 combines with J gene TRBJ1-2; TRBD1 agrees at 7 bases. Trimming at V came to 2 bases and at J to 7 bases, leaving 8 bases not matched to a gene. CDR3 length equals 14 residues. CDR1 is SGDLS, CDR2 YYNGEE, per germline. The DNA of the CDR3 is TGTGCCAGCAGCGTTGAGACAGGGCAGGCTGGCTACACCTTC. Translating gives CASSVETGQAGYTF.

This rearrangement joins TRBV28 to TRBJ1-3; D uncertain. Germline V gene lookup returns CDR1 MDHEN and CDR2 SYDVKM. V lost 2 bases to trimming and J lost 0 bases, with 8 bases between them. The CDR3 totals 15 residues. The CDR3 DNA reads as TGTGCCAGCAGTTTACTGAGATCCTCTGGAAACACCATATATTTT. Translating gives CASSLLRSSGNTIYF.

The chain is built from TRBV4-1 and TRBJ1-5; D not resolved. The V gene's germline CDR1 is MGHRA and CDR2 YSYEKL. V dropped 1 base and J dropped 5 bases, with 9 bases sitting between them. The CDR3 consists of 14 residues. The chain's CDR3 is CASSQGYGDQPQHF. The DNA of the CDR3 is TGCGCCAGCAGCCAAGGTTACGGGGATCAGCCCCAGCATTTT.

This clone was found a few times. This chain links TRBV4-1 with TRBJ1-2; 10 bases map to TRBD1. This CDR3 region has 15 residues. The V gene's germline CDR1 is MGHRA and CDR2 YSYEKL. The V gene end was trimmed by 1 base and the J gene end by 3 bases; junction bases not matched to a gene: 2. The CDR3 coding sequence is TGCGCCAGCAGCCAAGGACAGGGGGCTGACTATGGCTACACCTTC. Residues: CASSQGQGADYGYTF.

This clone occurred once. The V call is TRBV9, the J call TRBJ1-1; D is uncertain. Trimming cost V 4 bases and J 1 base, with 14 bases left between them. This CDR3 is 15 amino acids long. In germline, CDR1 is SGDLS, CDR2 YYNGEE. DNA of the CDR3: TGTGCCAGCAGCCCTCACGGCTCGGGGAACACTGAAGCTTTCTTT. Translation: CASSPHGSGNTEAFF. Full variable domain (outside the CDR3, taken from reference TRBV9 and TRBJ1-1): DSGVTQTPKHLITATGQRVTLRCSPRSGDLSVYWYQQSLDQGLQFLIQYYNGEERAKGNILERFSAQQFPDLHSELNLSSLELGDSALYFCASSPHGSGNTEAFFGQGTRLTVV.

The V call is TRBV27, the J call TRBJ2-2; the D is unclear. Trimming took 2 bases from V and 6 from J, leaving 7 bases between them. This CDR3 is built from 13 residues. Germline CDR1 is MNHEY and CDR2 is SMNVEV (reference sequence). CDR3: CASSLQGAGELFF. As DNA, the CDR3 is TGTGCCAGCAGTTTACAAGGCGCCGGGGAGCTGTTTTTT.

J is TRBJ2-7 and V is TRBV28; 8 bases line up with TRBD2. The CDR3 covers 15 residues. Germline lookup yields CDR1 MDHEN and CDR2 SYDVKM. Trimming removed 10 bases from V and 3 bases from J; junction bases left unmatched: 14. CDR3 in DNA: TGTGCCACCTCTCGTACGGCTAGCGGGCTCTACGAGCAGTACTTC. Translated: CATSRTASGLYEQYF.

In its sample, this clone was seen once. V and J are TRBV10-3 and TRBJ2-5; D not resolved. V was shortened by 0 bases and J by 3 bases, with 8 bases between the two germline ends. The CDR3 is made up of 14 amino acids. CDR1 is ENHRY and CDR2 is SYGVKD in the germline V gene. The CDR3 nucleotides read TGTGCCATCAGTGAGTCGAACGGCGAAGAGACCCAGTACTTC. Protein sequence: CAISESNGEETQYF.

In DNA form, the CDR3 reads TGTGCCAGCAGCCGAGCCGGGACTAGCTATGAGCAGTTCTTC. Encoded protein: CASSRAGTSYEQFF. V and J are TRBV4-2 and TRBJ2-1, with 9 bases lining up with TRBD2. There are 14 residues in the CDR3. The germline V gene encodes CDR1 LGHNA and CDR2 YNFKEQ. J lost 8 bases, V lost 4 bases, and 6 bases had no gene match.

In regard to this clone: The same CDR3 also results from other DNA sequences found in this sample. The chain joins TRBV11-2 to TRBJ2-3; 9 nucleotides agree with TRBD2. Germline trimming cut 2 bases from V and 0 bases from J; bases unmatched to any gene: 0. Germline loops: CDR1 SGHAT, CDR2 FQNNGV. CDR3 length: 15 amino acids. CDR3 sequence: CASSLTSGSTDTQYF. The CDR3 DNA is TGTGCCAGCAGCTTAACTAGCGGGAGCACAGATACGCAGTATTTT.

The chain employs TRBV7-6 and TRBJ2-7, with TRBD1 identical over 9 bases. Per germline, CDR1 SGHVS and CDR2 FNYEAQ. The trim removed 0 bases at V and 10 bases at J, leaving 10 bases unmatched. This CDR3 is 15 amino acids long. CDR3: CASSLATGGNYGQYF. The CDR3 DNA is TGTGCCAGCAGCTTAGCGACAGGGGGGAACTACGGACAGTACTTC.